The clone carrying this TCR beta chain has a count of ten or more. Its antigen is not known. Trimming shortened V by 6 bases and J by 8 bases, and 10 bases separated the two germline ends. Germline lookup yields CDR1 MNHEY and CDR2 SVGAGI. The CDR3 loop spans 12 amino acids. These data originate in a study of CD8 T cells in ankylosing spondylitis. Study conclusions and caveats: The study looked at matched synovial fluid samples from ankylosing spondylitis patients. Disease-linked clones were reported to be significantly enriched there. Ankylosing spondylitis blood seemed to carry a telltale TCR beta motif made of several highly homologous variants. Some motif variants were previously reported in reactive arthritis synovial fluid and blood.

TCRdb re-called the 5' RACE reads through MiXCR, storing one row per CDR3 protein. The sample comprises fewer than 150,000 distinct CDR3 sequences, about 7% of which are singletons, and roughly an eighth rests with the top ten. Sequencing was done on a sample of blood, either unsorted or a sorted T cell fraction (not recorded which). The chain is built from TRBV6-5 and TRBJ1-4; a weak D match, TRBD1 (5 bases). The sequence derives from a female donor with ankylosing spondylitis or in good health (not recorded which). The CDR3 nucleotides read TGTGCCAGCAGGAGGGGAGAAGAAAAACTGTTTTTT. This sequence encodes CASRRGEEKLFF.